Below are 22 T cell receptor beta chains sequenced from a single sample in a study of blood T cell repertoires in COVID-19. The table came from immunoSEQ multiplex PCR; TCRdb's copy has only in-frame clones and leaves some out. The sample holds over 350,000 clones; roughly 91% are singletons and the top ten take roughly 4%. Sequencing input: peripheral blood. These receptors were collected from a woman aged 30 to 39 with acute or convalescent COVID-19.

The rearrangement links TRBV15 to TRBJ1-2, with 7 positions matching TRBD1. This CDR3 is 14 amino acids long. The J segment lost 1 base and the V segment lost 1 base, leaving 0 bases of the junction unmatched. Germline CDR1 LNHNV, CDR2 YYDKDF (reference sequence). CDR3 sequence (DNA): TGTGCCACCAGCAGAGGGGACAGTAACTATGGCTACACCTTC. Translating it yields CATSRGDSNYGYTF.

Comments on this clone: In the same sample, other DNA sequences code for this CDR3. The V call is TRBV12-3 or TRBV12-4, the J call TRBJ2-5; possible D gene TRBD1, 5 bases. CDR3 size: 13 residues. The V end lost 3 bases, the J end lost 2 bases, and 7 bases lay between the germline ends. The DNA of the CDR3 is TGTGCCAGCAGTTTTGCAGGGCAAGAGACCCAGTACTTC. Protein sequence: CASSFAGQETQYF.

This chain uses TRBV11-3 with TRBJ2-2, with 7 bases fitting TRBD1. Looked up from germline, CDR1 is SGHNT and CDR2 is YENEEA. The CDR3 has 15 amino acids. V shed 3 bases, J shed 5 bases, and the junction held 6 bases outside the gene matches. The DNA for the CDR3 is TGTGCCAGCAGCTTGGGACAGCGCTTTACCGGGGAGCTGTTTTTT. As protein: CASSLGQRFTGELFF.

The chain joins TRBV6-5 to TRBJ1-5; 7 nucleotides line up with TRBD1. The germline CDR1 and CDR2 sequences are MNHEY and SVGAGI. There are 15 residues in the CDR3. V shed 6 bases and J 3 bases; nucleotides not matched to a gene: 8. The CDR3 here is CASRHDRVPNQPQHF. The CDR3 DNA is TGTGCCAGCAGACATGACAGGGTTCCCAATCAGCCCCAGCATTTT.

The chain has TRBV6-5 and TRBJ1-6; the match to TRBD1 covers 9 bases. CDR1 and CDR2 from the germline V gene are MNHEY and SVGAGI. The CDR3 runs 15 residues. The V gene end was trimmed by 6 bases and the J gene end by 4 bases; junction bases not matched to a gene: 4. CDR3 bases: TGTGCCAGCAGGGGGGACAGGGCGTATAATTCACCCCTCCACTTT. Residues: CASRGDRAYNSPLHF.

The chain joins TRBV6-5 to TRBJ2-7, with 8 nucleotides matching TRBD2. The V and J ends lost 6 bases and 3 bases, in that order; junction bases with no gene match: 10. Looked up from germline, CDR1 is MNHEY and CDR2 is SVGAGI. This CDR3 region has 15 residues. The CDR3 loop is CASRTVRAGDYEQYF. The CDR3 nucleotides are TGTGCCAGCAGGACCGTCAGAGCGGGGGACTACGAGCAGTACTTC.

The J gene is TRBJ2-7, the V gene TRBV6-4; the D is unclear. V was pared by 6 bases and J by 0 bases, with 6 bases between. Germline V gene lookup returns CDR1 MRHNA and CDR2 SNTAGT. The CDR3 extends over 12 amino acids. The CDR3 sequence: CASSPSSYEQYF. The CDR3 DNA is TGTGCCAGCAGCCCGAGCTCCTACGAGCAGTACTTC.

CDR3 loop: CASLGGYEQYF. Written as DNA, the CDR3 is TGTGCCAGCCTTGGAGGCTACGAGCAGTACTTC. J is TRBJ2-7 and V is TRBV12-3 or TRBV12-4, with a weak D call TRBD2 (5 bases). The CDR3 totals 11 residues. The V end lost 8 bases, the J end lost 3 bases, and 8 bases lay between the germline ends.

The CDR3 protein is CASSRNQGSNQPQHF. CDR3 in DNA: TGTGCCAGCAGTAGAAATCAGGGTTCCAATCAGCCCCAGCATTTT. The chain has TRBV6-5 and TRBJ1-5, with D possibly matching TRBD1 (5 bases). There are 15 residues in the CDR3. Germline V gene lookup returns CDR1 MNHEY and CDR2 SVGAGI. Between the trimmed V and J ends, which lost 5 bases and 3 bases, there was a span of 14 bases.

Comment on this clone: Within the sample, other DNA sequences also encode this same CDR3. The chain carries TRBV10-1 and TRBJ1-1; 8 bases are shared with TRBD1. The V gene end was trimmed by 6 bases and the J gene end by 1 base; junction bases not matched to a gene: 4. There are 14 residues in the CDR3. Germline assignment: CDR1 WNHNN and CDR2 SYGVQD (reference sequence). The CDR3 nucleotides are TGCGCCAGCAGCCCCGGACAGGGGAACACTGAAGCTTTCTTT. It is translated as CASSPGQGNTEAFF.

This chain connects TRBV6-1 to TRBJ2-3; possible D gene TRBD1, 6 bases. V was trimmed by 3 bases and J by 3 bases, leaving 10 bases between them. The CDR3 consists of 14 residues. Looked up from germline, CDR1 is MNHNS and CDR2 is SASEGT. The CDR3 DNA reads TGTGCCAGCAGTGATTGGGGGCGGACAGATACGCAGTATTTT. It specifies CASSDWGRTDTQYF.

Remarks on this clone: One junction end does not reproduce the germline sequence, and a read error may be involved. CDR3 in amino acids: CASSLAHSGANVLTF. CDR3 coding DNA: TGTGCCAGCAGCCTAGCACACTCTGGGGCCAACGTCCTGACTTTC. The J gene is TRBJ2-6, the V gene TRBV7-9, with D maybe TRBD2 (5 bases). Germline CDR1 reads SEHNR; CDR2 reads FQNEAQ (reference sequence). The CDR3 covers 15 residues.

The chain uses TRBV7-9 and TRBJ1-1; TRBD1 matches 9 bases. CDR3 length equals 12 residues. With 5 bases clipped from V and 11 bases from J, the junction kept 6 bases outside the gene matches. Looked up from germline, CDR1 is SEHNR and CDR2 is FQNEAQ (reference sequence). The CDR3 region is CASSGGQGRAFF. The CDR3 coding sequence is TGTGCCAGCAGCGGGGGACAGGGTCGGGCTTTCTTT.

This rearrangement joins TRBV4-1 to TRBJ2-5, with 7 nucleotides matching TRBD2. V dropped 4 bases and J dropped 1; count of bases not matched to a gene: 3. This CDR3 comprises 14 residues. Germline CDR1 and CDR2: MGHRA and YSYEKL. This CDR3 reads CASSLPGGQETQYF. The CDR3 DNA reads TGCGCCAGCAGCCTTCCGGGGGGCCAAGAGACCCAGTACTTC.

The chain recombines TRBV24-1 with TRBJ2-5, with 11 bases aligning to TRBD1. CDR3 length: 15 residues. Germline V gene data show CDR1 as KGHDR and CDR2 as SFDVKD. V dropped 4 bases and J dropped 4; count of bases not matched to a gene: 4. The CDR3 loop is CATSDPGTGGETQYF. In DNA, the CDR3 is TGTGCCACCAGTGACCCCGGGACAGGGGGAGAGACCCAGTACTTC.

This clone was counted ten times or more. The chain uses TRBV27 and TRBJ1-2; 12 nucleotides align to TRBD1. Germline V gives CDR1 MNHEY, CDR2 SMNVEV (reference sequence). The trim removed 5 bases at V and 7 bases at J, leaving 8 bases unmatched. The CDR3 consists of 15 residues. CDR3 region: CASSPRDRGRGGYTF. Here the CDR3 DNA reads TGTGCCAGCAGTCCAAGGGACAGGGGGCGGGGTGGCTACACCTTC.

V and J are TRBV30 and TRBJ1-5, with D maybe TRBD1 (5 bases). Trimming stripped 1 base from V and 6 bases from J, with 10 bases between. Germline assignment: CDR1 GTSNPN and CDR2 SVGIG (reference sequence). This CDR3 has 13 residues. The DNA of the CDR3 is TGTGCCTGGAGTGCCCAAGGGGTTCAGCCCCAGCATTTT. It codes for CAWSAQGVQPQHF.

The chain employs TRBV5-8 and TRBJ2-7, with a weak D call TRBD1 (6 bases). The germline V and J ends were trimmed by 8 bases and 3 bases, with 18 bases remaining between them. Germline CDR1 and CDR2: SGHTS and YDEGEE. This CDR3 is built from 14 residues. In DNA form, the CDR3 reads TGTGCCAGTCTAGGACAGACGAGCTACTACGAGCAGTACTTC. Translation: CASLGQTSYYEQYF.

V gene TRBV5-1 combines with J gene TRBJ2-3; TRBD1 is a possible D gene (7 bases). The V and J ends lost 4 bases and 3 bases respectively, with 12 bases between them. In germline, CDR1 is SGHRS, CDR2 YFSETQ. The CDR3 runs to 14 residues. In DNA form, the CDR3 reads TGCGCCAGCAGCCGACAGGGAGGAACAGATACGCAGTATTTT. It codes for CASSRQGGTDTQYF.

CDR3 sequence reads: CASSSLLGGRSYEQYF. The CDR3 DNA sequence: TGTGCCAGCAGCTCGCTATTGGGGGGGCGGTCCTACGAGCAGTACTTC. The genes are TRBV11-2 and TRBJ2-7; maybe TRBD2 (7 bases). Trimming stripped 4 bases from V and 1 base from J, with 17 bases between. The CDR3 is 16 residues long. The germline V gene has CDR1 SGHAT and CDR2 FQNNGV.

The chain uses TRBV2 and TRBJ1-2; D gene unclear. The CDR3 is 15 amino acids. Per the germline V gene, CDR1 is SNHLY and CDR2 is FYNNEI. V was shortened by 7 bases and J by 8 bases, with 23 bases between the two germline ends. CDR3 sequence: CASIALLMREVGYTF. In DNA form, the CDR3 reads TGTGCCAGCATAGCACTTCTGATGAGGGAGGTAGGCTACACCTTC.

The chain links TRBV30 to TRBJ2-3; weak D call: TRBD1 (6 bases). V lost 0 bases, J lost 6 bases, and 13 bases lay in between. Looked up from germline, CDR1 is GTSNPN and CDR2 is SVGIG (reference sequence). This CDR3 region has 14 residues. Here the CDR3 reads CAWSVRGVTDTQYF. CDR3 coding DNA: TGTGCCTGGAGTGTCAGGGGCGTAACCGATACGCAGTATTTT.